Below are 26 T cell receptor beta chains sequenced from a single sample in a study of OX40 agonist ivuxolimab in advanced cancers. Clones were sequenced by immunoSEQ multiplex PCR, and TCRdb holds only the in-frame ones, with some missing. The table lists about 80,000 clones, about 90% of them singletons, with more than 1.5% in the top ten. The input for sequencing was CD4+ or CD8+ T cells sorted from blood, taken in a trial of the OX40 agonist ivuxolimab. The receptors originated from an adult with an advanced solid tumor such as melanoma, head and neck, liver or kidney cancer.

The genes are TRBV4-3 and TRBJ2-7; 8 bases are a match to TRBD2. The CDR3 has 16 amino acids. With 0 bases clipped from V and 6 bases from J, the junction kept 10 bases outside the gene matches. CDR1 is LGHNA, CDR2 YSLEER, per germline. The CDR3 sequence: CASSQDHRGGVPEQYF. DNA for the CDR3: TGCGCCAGCAGCCAAGATCATCGGGGGGGAGTGCCCGAGCAGTACTTC.

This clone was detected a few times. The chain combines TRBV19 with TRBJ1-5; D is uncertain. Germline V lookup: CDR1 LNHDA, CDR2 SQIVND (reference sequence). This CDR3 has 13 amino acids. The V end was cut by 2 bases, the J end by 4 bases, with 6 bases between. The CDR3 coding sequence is TGTGCCAGTAGTATAACAGTTAATCAGCCCCAGCATTTT. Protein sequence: CASSITVNQPQHF.

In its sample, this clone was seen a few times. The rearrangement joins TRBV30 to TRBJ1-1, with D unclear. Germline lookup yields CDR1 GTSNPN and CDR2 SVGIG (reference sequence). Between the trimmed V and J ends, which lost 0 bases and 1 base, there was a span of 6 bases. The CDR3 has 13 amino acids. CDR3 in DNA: TGTGCCTGGAGTGTCGGAGGGAACACTGAAGCTTTCTTT. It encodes CAWSVGGNTEAFF.

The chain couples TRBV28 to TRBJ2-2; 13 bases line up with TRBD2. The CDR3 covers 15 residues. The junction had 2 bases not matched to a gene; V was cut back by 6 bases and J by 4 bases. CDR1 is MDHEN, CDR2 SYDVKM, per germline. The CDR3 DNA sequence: TGTGCCAGCAGGGGGACTAGCGGGATCACCGGGGAGCTGTTTTTT. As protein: CASRGTSGITGELFF.

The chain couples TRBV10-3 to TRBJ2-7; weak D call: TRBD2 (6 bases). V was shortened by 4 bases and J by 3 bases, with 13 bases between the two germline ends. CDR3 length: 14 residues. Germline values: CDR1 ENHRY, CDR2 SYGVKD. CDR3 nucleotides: TGTGCCATCAGTGGAGGCGGGACCCTCTACGAGCAGTACTTC. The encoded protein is CAISGGGTLYEQYF.

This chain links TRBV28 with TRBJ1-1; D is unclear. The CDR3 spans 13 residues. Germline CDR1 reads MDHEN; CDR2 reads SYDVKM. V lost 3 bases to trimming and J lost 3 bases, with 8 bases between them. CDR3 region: CASSFETDTEAFF. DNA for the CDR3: TGTGCCAGCAGTTTCGAGACGGACACTGAAGCTTTCTTT.

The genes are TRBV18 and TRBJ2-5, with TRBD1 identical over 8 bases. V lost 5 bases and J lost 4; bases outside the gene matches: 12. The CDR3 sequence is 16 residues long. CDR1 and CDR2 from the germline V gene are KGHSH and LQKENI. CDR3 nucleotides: TGTGCCAGCTCAACTACTGGACAGGGCGTAGGAGAGACCCAGTACTTC. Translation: CASSTTGQGVGETQYF.

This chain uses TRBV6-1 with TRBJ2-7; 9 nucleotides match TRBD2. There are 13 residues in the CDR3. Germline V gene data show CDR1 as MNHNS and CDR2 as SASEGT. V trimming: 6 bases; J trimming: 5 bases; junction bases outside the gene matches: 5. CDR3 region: CASRSSGANEQYF. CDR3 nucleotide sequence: TGTGCCAGCAGATCTAGCGGGGCGAACGAGCAGTACTTC.

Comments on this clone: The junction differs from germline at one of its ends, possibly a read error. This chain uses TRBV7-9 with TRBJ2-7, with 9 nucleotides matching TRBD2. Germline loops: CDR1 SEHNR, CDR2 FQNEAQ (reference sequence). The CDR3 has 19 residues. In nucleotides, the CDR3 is TGCGCCAGCAGCCAAGAGTATAGAGCGGGGGGCCACAACTCCTACGAGCAGTACTTC. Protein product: CASSQEYRAGGHNSYEQYF. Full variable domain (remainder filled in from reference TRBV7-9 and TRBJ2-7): DTGVSQNPRHKITKRGQNVTFRCDPISEHNRLYWYRQTLGQGPEFLTYFQNEAQLEKSRLLSDRFSAERPKGSFSTLEIQRTEQGDSAMYLCASSQEYRAGGHNSYEQYFGPGTRLTVT.

This CDR3 is CASEGAGDTQYF. In DNA, the CDR3 is TGTGCCAGCGAGGGGGCTGGGGATACGCAGTATTTT. This chain joins TRBV6-5 and TRBJ2-3, with 7 bases fitting TRBD1. The germline V gene encodes CDR1 MNHEY and CDR2 SVGAGI. The V segment lost 8 bases and the J segment 6 bases; nucleotides outside the gene matches: 5. The CDR3 has 12 residues.

CDR3 in amino acids: CASSGTGGETQYF. The CDR3 DNA sequence: TGTGCCAGCAGTGGGACAGGGGGGGAGACCCAGTACTTC. The rearrangement uses TRBV2 and TRBJ2-5, with 10 nucleotides matching TRBD1. This CDR3 is built from 13 residues. V gave up 4 bases and J gave up 5 bases; unmatched junction bases: 1. Germline CDR1 reads SNHLY; CDR2 reads FYNNEI.

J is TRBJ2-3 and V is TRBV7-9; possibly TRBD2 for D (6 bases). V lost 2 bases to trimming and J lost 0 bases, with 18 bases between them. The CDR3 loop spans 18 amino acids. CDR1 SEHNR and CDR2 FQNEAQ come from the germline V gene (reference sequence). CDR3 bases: TGTGCCAGCAGCTTACCTTTAAGGCGGGACCGCAGCACAGATACGCAGTATTTT. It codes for CASSLPLRRDRSTDTQYF.

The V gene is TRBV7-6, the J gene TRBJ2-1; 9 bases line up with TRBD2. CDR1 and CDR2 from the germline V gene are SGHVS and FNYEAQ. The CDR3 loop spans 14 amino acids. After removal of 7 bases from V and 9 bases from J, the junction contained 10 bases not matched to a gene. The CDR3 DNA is TGTGCCAGCACCACGGGACTAGCTCCCGCTGAGCAGTTCTTC. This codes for CASTTGLAPAEQFF.

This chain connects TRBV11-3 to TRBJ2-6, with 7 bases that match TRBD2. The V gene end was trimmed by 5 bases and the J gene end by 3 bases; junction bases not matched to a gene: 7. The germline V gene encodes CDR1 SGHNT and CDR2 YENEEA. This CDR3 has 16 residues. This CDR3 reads CASSRPRESGANVLTF. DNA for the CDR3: TGTGCCAGCAGCCGCCCGCGGGAGAGTGGGGCCAACGTCCTGACTTTC.

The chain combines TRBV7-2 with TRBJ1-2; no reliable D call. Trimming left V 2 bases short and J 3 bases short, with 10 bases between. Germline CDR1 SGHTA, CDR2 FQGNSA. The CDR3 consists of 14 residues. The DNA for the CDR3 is TGTGCCAGCAGCTTATTTCAGAAGGACTATGGCTACACCTTC. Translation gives CASSLFQKDYGYTF. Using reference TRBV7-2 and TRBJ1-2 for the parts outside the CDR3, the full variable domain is GAGVSQSPSNKVTEKGKDVELRCDPISGHTALYWYRQSLGQGLEFLIYFQGNSAPDKSGLPSDRFSAERTGGSVSTLTIQRTQQEDSAVYLCASSLFQKDYGYTFGSGTRLTVV.

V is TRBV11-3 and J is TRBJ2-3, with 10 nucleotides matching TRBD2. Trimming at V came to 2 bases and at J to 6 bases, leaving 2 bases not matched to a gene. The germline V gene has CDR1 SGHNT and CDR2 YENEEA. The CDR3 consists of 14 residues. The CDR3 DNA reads TGTGCCAGCAGCTTAATAGCGGGGGGCGATACGCAGTATTTT. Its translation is CASSLIAGGDTQYF.

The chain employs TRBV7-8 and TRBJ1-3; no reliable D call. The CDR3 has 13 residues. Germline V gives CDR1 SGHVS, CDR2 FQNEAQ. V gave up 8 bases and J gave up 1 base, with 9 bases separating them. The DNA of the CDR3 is TGTGCCAGCGGAGGGTCGTCTGGAAACACCATATATTTT. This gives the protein CASGGSSGNTIYF.

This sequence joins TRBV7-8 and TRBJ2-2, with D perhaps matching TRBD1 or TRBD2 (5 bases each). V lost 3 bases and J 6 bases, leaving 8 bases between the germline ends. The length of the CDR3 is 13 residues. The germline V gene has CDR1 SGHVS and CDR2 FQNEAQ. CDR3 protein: CASSFGGAGELFF. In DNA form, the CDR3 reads TGTGCCAGCAGCTTTGGGGGAGCCGGGGAGCTGTTTTTT.

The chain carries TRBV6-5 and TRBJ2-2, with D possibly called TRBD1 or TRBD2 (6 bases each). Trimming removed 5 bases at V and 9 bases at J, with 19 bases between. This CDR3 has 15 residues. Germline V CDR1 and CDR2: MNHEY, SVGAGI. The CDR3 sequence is CASSRDFSGARELFF. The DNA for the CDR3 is TGTGCCAGCAGTCGAGACTTCTCGGGGGCACGGGAGCTGTTTTTT.

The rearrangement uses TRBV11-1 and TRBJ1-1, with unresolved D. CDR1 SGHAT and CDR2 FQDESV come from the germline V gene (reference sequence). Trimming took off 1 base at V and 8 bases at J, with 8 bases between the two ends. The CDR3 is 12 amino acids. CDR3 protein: CASSLGREEAFF. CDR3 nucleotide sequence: TGTGCCAGCAGCTTAGGGAGGGAGGAAGCTTTCTTT.

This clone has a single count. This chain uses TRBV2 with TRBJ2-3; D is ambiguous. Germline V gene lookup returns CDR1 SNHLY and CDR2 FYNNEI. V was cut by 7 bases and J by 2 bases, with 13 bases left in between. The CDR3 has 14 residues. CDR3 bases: TGTGCCAGCACCAGGTACCCCTACACAGATACGCAGTATTTT. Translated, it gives CASTRYPYTDTQYF.

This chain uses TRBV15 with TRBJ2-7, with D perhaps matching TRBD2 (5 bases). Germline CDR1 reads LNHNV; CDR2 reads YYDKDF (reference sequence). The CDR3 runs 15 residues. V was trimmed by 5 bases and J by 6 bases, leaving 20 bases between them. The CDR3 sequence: CATSAGSGISSEQYF. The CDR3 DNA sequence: TGTGCCACCAGCGCTGGCTCGGGGATAAGCTCCGAGCAGTACTTC.

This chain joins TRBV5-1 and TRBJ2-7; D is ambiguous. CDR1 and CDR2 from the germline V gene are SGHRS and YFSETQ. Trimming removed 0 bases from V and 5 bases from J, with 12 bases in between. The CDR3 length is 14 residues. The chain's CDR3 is CASSLASLGDEQYF. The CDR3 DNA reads TGCGCCAGCAGCTTGGCTTCCCTGGGTGACGAGCAGTACTTC.

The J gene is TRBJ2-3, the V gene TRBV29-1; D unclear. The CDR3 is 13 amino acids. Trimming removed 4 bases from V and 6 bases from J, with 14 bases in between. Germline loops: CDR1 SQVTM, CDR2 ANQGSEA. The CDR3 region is CSVGQVFLDTQYF. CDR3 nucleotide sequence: TGCAGCGTTGGCCAGGTTTTTTTGGATACGCAGTATTTT.

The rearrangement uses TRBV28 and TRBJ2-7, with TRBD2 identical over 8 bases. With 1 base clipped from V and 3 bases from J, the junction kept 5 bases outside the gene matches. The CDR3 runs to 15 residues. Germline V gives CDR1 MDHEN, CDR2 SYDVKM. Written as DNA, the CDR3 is TGTGCCAGCAGTTTATCCCGGGGGGGTCACTACGAGCAGTACTTC. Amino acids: CASSLSRGGHYEQYF.

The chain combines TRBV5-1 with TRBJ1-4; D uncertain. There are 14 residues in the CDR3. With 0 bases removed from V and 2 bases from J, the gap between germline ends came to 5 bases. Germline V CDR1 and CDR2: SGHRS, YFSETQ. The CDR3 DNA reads TGCGCCAGCAGCTTGGACAGTACTAATGAAAAACTGTTTTTT. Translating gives CASSLDSTNEKLFF.